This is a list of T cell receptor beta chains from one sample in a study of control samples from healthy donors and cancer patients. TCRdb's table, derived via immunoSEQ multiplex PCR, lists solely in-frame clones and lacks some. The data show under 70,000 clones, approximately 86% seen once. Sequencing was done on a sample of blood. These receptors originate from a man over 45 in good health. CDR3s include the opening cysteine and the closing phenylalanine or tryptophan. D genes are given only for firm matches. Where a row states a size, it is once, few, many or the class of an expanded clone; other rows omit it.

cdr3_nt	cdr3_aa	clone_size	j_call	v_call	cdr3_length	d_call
TGTGCCAGCAGCTCCAACCCTGGGGTAGCGGGAGTGGGAGATACGCAGTATTTT	CASSSNPGVAGVGDTQYF	-	TRBJ2-3	TRBV7-3	18	TRBD2
TGTGCCAGCAGCGGGGCGAACACCGGGGAGCTGTTTTTT	CASSGANTGELFF	-	TRBJ2-2	TRBV5-5	13	-
TGTGCCTGGAGTGTAAACGGGTACGAGCAGTACTTC	CAWSVNGYEQYF	-	TRBJ2-7	TRBV30	12	-
TGCGCCAGCAGCCAGGCCGTGGACTTGAACACAGATACGCAGTATTTT	CASSQAVDLNTDTQYF	-	TRBJ2-3	TRBV4-1	16	-
TGCGCCAGCTCGGCGGGGGAGATTACCGGGGAGCTGTTTTTT	CASSAGEITGELFF	-	TRBJ2-2	TRBV5-1	14	TRBD2
TGCAGCGTTGAAGAAGCAAGGGCAGATACGCAGTATTTT	CSVEEARADTQYF	-	TRBJ2-3	TRBV29-1	13	-
TGTGCCAGCAGTTTTTCACTCTCCGAGCAGTACTTC	CASSFSLSEQYF	-	TRBJ2-7	TRBV6-6	12	-
TGTGCCAGCCCCCCCGGGACAGTCAATCAGCCCCAGCATTTT	CASPPGTVNQPQHF	few	TRBJ1-5	TRBV14	14	TRBD1
TGCGCCAGCTCCCCCTGGGGGGATAATTCACCCCTCCACTTT	CASSPWGDNSPLHF	-	TRBJ1-6	TRBV5-1	14	-
TGTGCCAGTAGTATGGCTAGCACAGATACGCAGTATTTT	CASSMASTDTQYF	once	TRBJ2-3	TRBV19	13	-
TGTGCCAGCAGCTTGGCTCTGAATATGAACACTGAAGCTTTCTTT	CASSLALNMNTEAFF	-	TRBJ1-1	TRBV5-4	15	-
TGTGCCACCAGTGCAAGCGGTAGTGGTCATCAGCCCCAGCATTTT	CATSASGSGHQPQHF	once	TRBJ1-5	TRBV24-1	15	-
TGTGCCAGCAGCCAAGGATGGGGCGCAGGCGGGGAGCTGTTTTTT	CASSQGWGAGGELFF	-	TRBJ2-2	TRBV14	15	-
TGTGCCAGCAGCTCAGGGATCAGCAATCAGCCCCAGCATTTT	CASSSGISNQPQHF	-	TRBJ1-5	TRBV6-5	14	-
TGCGCCAGCAGCTTGGGGGGGGCCGGGGAGCTGTTTTTT	CASSLGGAGELFF	-	TRBJ2-2	TRBV5-1	13	-
TGTGCCAGCAGTTACGCAGTAGCGGGATACAATGAGCAGTTCTTC	CASSYAVAGYNEQFF	-	TRBJ2-1	TRBV6-2/TRBV6-3	15	TRBD2
TGTGCCAGCTCTCTGGGGACGTCACCCGGTCGAGCTTTCTTT	CASSLGTSPGRAFF	few	TRBJ1-1	TRBV7-9	14	-
TGCGCCAGCAGTGGTCCGGGGGGGCGGTTCTTGGGCGAGCAGTACTTC	CASSGPGGRFLGEQYF	-	TRBJ2-7	TRBV10-2	16	TRBD2
TGTGCCAGCTCACCCATGGGGGGGTATGAGCAGTTCTTC	CASSPMGGYEQFF	-	TRBJ2-1	TRBV18	13	TRBD2
TGTGCCAGTAGTATCAGCAGGGGGGATGGCAATCAGCCCCAGCATTTT	CASSISRGDGNQPQHF	-	TRBJ1-5	TRBV19	16	TRBD1
TGTGCCAGCAGCCCGGACAGCCCTAAGTTTGAAAAACTGTTTTTT	CASSPDSPKFEKLFF	-	TRBJ1-4	TRBV7-2	15	-
TGCAGTGGCGGAGATTCAGATACGCAGTATTTT	CSGGDSDTQYF	-	TRBJ2-3	TRBV20-1	11	-
TGCGCCAGCAGCCAAGATAGGTTCCCAGAGTACAATGAGCAGTTCTTC	CASSQDRFPEYNEQFF	-	TRBJ2-1	TRBV4-3	16	-
TGTGCCAGCAGTGAGGACAGTGAGAACACTGAAGCTTTCTTT	CASSEDSENTEAFF	-	TRBJ1-1	TRBV6-1	14	-
TGTGCCAGCAGCACCACAGGACTAGCGGGAGGGAATGAGCAGTTCTTC	CASSTTGLAGGNEQFF	-	TRBJ2-1	TRBV9	16	TRBD2
TGTGCCAGCAGCCTACAAATGAACACTGAAGCTTTCTTT	CASSLQMNTEAFF	-	TRBJ1-1	TRBV7-8	13	-
TGTGCCAGTAGTCCCGGGGCAGAAGCCCCCTACGAGCAGTACTTC	CASSPGAEAPYEQYF	-	TRBJ2-7	TRBV19	15	-
TGTGCCAGCAGCGTAGGGGGTGGCGTAACTAATGAAAAACTGTTTTTT	CASSVGGGVTNEKLFF	-	TRBJ1-4	TRBV5-4	16	-
TGCGCCAGCAGCTCTCAGGTTTCTGGGGCCAACGTCCTGACTTTC	CASSSQVSGANVLTF	-	TRBJ2-6	TRBV5-1	15	-
TGTGCCATCAGTGAGTCGTGGCCTAGCGGGAGAGTAATAGGGTCGACAGATACGCAGTATTTT	CAISESWPSGRVIGSTDTQYF	-	TRBJ2-3	TRBV10-3	21	TRBD2
TGTGCCAGCAGCCGGGGCACGTCGGGAGAGCAGTACTTC	CASSRGTSGEQYF	-	TRBJ2-7	TRBV16	13	-
TGTGCCTGGAGTGTACTCTCGGGAGTGATGGAGACCCAGTACTTC	CAWSVLSGVMETQYF	-	TRBJ2-5	TRBV30	15	-
TGCGCCAGCACCCCAAGGGGGGACTTTGCCTACGAGCAGTACTTC	CASTPRGDFAYEQYF	-	TRBJ2-7	TRBV4-1	15	-
TGTGCCAGTAGTCCAGCTCCAGGGGTGTCCGGCACAGATACGCAGTATTTT	CASSPAPGVSGTDTQYF	-	TRBJ2-3	TRBV19	17	-
TGTGCCAGCAGCCCGGATAGGAGAAGCAATCAGCCCCAGCATTTT	CASSPDRRSNQPQHF	once	TRBJ1-5	TRBV6-5	15	-
TGCGCCAGCAGCCTGCAGGGTGTCGGGTCCAAAAACATTCAGTACTTC	CASSLQGVGSKNIQYF	-	TRBJ2-4	TRBV5-1	16	-
TGTGCCACCAAGGGGACGGACGCGAACACCGGGGAGCTGTTTTTT	CATKGTDANTGELFF	-	TRBJ2-2	TRBV10-3	15	-
TGTGCCAGCAGTTCCGGAAGGTCCAGCCTCACAGATACGCAGTATTTT	CASSSGRSSLTDTQYF	-	TRBJ2-3	TRBV6-2/TRBV6-3	16	-
TGTGCCAGCAGTTTCGTGGGGGCCACTGAAGCTTTCTTT	CASSFVGATEAFF	once	TRBJ1-1	TRBV28	13	-
TGTGCCTGGAATCGAGGGGGCCACGAGCAGTACTTC	CAWNRGGHEQYF	-	TRBJ2-7	TRBV30	12	TRBD1
TGTGCCAGCAGCCCATTAAATACAGGGGGCATGTACGAGCAGTACTTC	CASSPLNTGGMYEQYF	-	TRBJ2-7	TRBV3-1/TRBV3-2	16	TRBD1
TGCGCCAGCAGCCCACGTCATTCGGCCCGGGGGGCAGCCTACGAGCAGTACTTC	CASSPRHSARGAAYEQYF	-	TRBJ2-7	TRBV10-2	18	-
TGTGCCAGCACTTACGGGACAGCTGGGGAAGATACGCAGTATTTT	CASTYGTAGEDTQYF	-	TRBJ2-3	TRBV19	15	TRBD1
TGTGCCAGCAGGGCAACGAACACCGGGGAGCTGTTTTTT	CASRATNTGELFF	-	TRBJ2-2	TRBV7-2	13	-
TGTGCCAGCAGTGAAGCGGACACTAGCACAGATACGCAGTATTTT	CASSEADTSTDTQYF	-	TRBJ2-3	TRBV2	15	-
TGTGCCAGCAGCTTCCGGGACTATACATATACGCAGTATTTT	CASSFRDYTYTQYF	-	TRBJ2-3	TRBV11-2	14	TRBD2